Listed below are T cell receptor beta chains from one sample, sequenced in a study of Graves' ophthalmopathy and Graves' hyperthyroidism. TCRdb passed the multiplex PCR reads through MiXCR, listing each CDR3 protein once. The sample consists of roughly 300,000 distinct CDR3 sequences, 15% to 20% of them appearing once. The specimen was peripheral blood. The receptor set was obtained from an adult man with Graves' ophthalmopathy. Each CDR3 is given with its conserved first and last residue. Each record gives: clone size, V gene, J gene, D gene, CDR3 protein, CDR3 DNA. D genes are given only for firm matches. Only some rows state a clone size, as once, few, many or a class for expanded clones.

>-|TRBV7-8|TRBJ2-7|-
CASSIQGYEQYF
TGTGCCAGCAGCATACAAGGCTACGAGCAGTACTTC
>many|TRBV28|TRBJ1-5|-
CASRGGGGSQPQHF
TGTGCCAGCAGGGGCGGGGGGGGCAGCCAGCCCCAGCATTTT
>many|TRBV29-1|TRBJ1-6|-
CSVLELRGSPLHF
TGCAGCGTTTTGGAGCTTCGGGGGTCACCCCTCCACTTT
>many|TRBV5-1|TRBJ1-2|-
CASSLYGEGYTF
TGCGCCAGCAGCTTGTATGGGGAAGGCTACACCTTC
>many|TRBV2|TRBJ1-5|-
CASSVQGGNQPQHF
TGTGCCAGCAGTGTACAGGGCGGCAATCAGCCCCAGCATTTT
>many|TRBV5-1|TRBJ1-2|-
CASSLGTLNGYTF
TGCGCCAGCAGCCTAGGGACACTGAATGGCTACACCTTC
>many|TRBV4-3|TRBJ1-6|-
CASSQDRVEIGSPLHF
TGCGCCAGCAGCCAAGACAGGGTCGAGATAGGTTCACCCCTCCACTTT
>many|TRBV4-1|TRBJ1-1|-
CASSPRTNTEAFF
TGCGCCAGCAGCCCAAGAACGAACACTGAAGCTTTCTTT
>-|TRBV5-1|TRBJ2-2|TRBD2
CASSLALSGAGELSF
TGCGCCAGCAGCTTGGCACTTAGCGGGGCCGGGGAGCTGTCTTTT
>few|TRBV5-5|TRBJ1-1|-
CASSLVLTGATEAFF
TGTGCCAGCAGCTTGGTTCTTACGGGGGCCACTGAAGCTTTCTTT
>many|TRBV29-1|TRBJ1-1|-
CSVVGHPNTEAFF
TGCAGCGTTGTGGGACATCCGAACACTGAAGCTTTCTTT
>many|TRBV7-2|TRBJ1-5|TRBD1
CASSPTGQTYQPQHF
TGTGCCAGCAGCCCCACGGGACAGACCTATCAGCCCCAGCATTTT
>few|TRBV20-1|TRBJ2-2|-
CSAPSGGNTGELFF
TGCAGTGCCCCCTCCGGGGGCAACACCGGGGAGCTGTTTTTT
>many|TRBV28|TRBJ1-1|-
CASSLRSRNTEAFF
TGTGCCAGCAGTTTACGGTCCCGGAACACTGAAGCTTTCTTT
>many|TRBV19|TRBJ1-5|-
CASSLGQGFSGQPQHF
TGTGCCAGTAGTTTGGGCCAGGGATTTTCCGGTCAGCCCCAGCATTTT
>many|TRBV14|TRBJ1-2|-
CASSQSTGPGAYGYTF
TGTGCCAGCAGCCAAAGCACGGGGCCAGGGGCCTATGGCTACACCTTC
>many|TRBV12-3/TRBV12-4|TRBJ1-1|-
CASSLDLRDTEAFF
TGTGCCAGCAGTTTAGATCTAAGGGACACTGAAGCTTTCTTT
>-|TRBV6-1|TRBJ2-2|-
CASNRWENTGELFF
TGTGCCAGCAACCGCTGGGAAAACACCGGGGAGCTGTTTTTT
>-|TRBV5-1|TRBJ2-7|-
CASSPTVGPYEQYF
TGCGCCAGCAGCCCGACAGTCGGTCCCTACGAGCAGTACTTC
>-|TRBV6-5|TRBJ2-7|-
CASSYGKSVLPYEQYF
TGTGCCAGCAGTTATGGTAAAAGCGTGTTGCCCTACGAGCAGTACTTC